Below are 13 T cell receptor beta chains sequenced from a single sample in a study of blood T cell repertoires in COVID-19. Only in-frame clones appear in the TCRdb table, and some are missing; sequencing was by immunoSEQ multiplex PCR. The sample gives roughly 160,000 clones, about 80% of which show up once; roughly 1.9% is in the top ten. The sequenced sample was peripheral blood. The receptors shown here come from a woman of 80 years or more with acute or convalescent COVID-19.

This clone was counted a few times. The rearrangement links TRBV7-2 to TRBJ2-1; D uncertain. The CDR3 extends over 13 amino acids. Germline V CDR1 and CDR2: SGHTA, FQGNSA. The V gene lost 5 bases and the J gene lost 7 bases, with 12 bases spanning the gap. The CDR3 loop reads CASSLTARNEQFF. The CDR3 nucleotides are TGTGCCAGCAGCCTGACCGCCAGGAATGAGCAGTTCTTC.

This sequence joins TRBV4-1 and TRBJ2-1; 15 positions match TRBD2. This CDR3 has 15 amino acids. The trim removed 5 bases at V and 9 bases at J, leaving 5 bases unmatched. Germline CDR1 is MGHRA and CDR2 is YSYEKL. The CDR3 loop reads CASSGLAGGLGEQFF. CDR3 sequence (DNA): TGCGCCAGCAGCGGACTAGCGGGGGGGCTAGGTGAGCAGTTCTTC.

The rearrangement joins TRBV5-4 to TRBJ2-1, with 10 bases fitting TRBD1. CDR1 is SGHNT and CDR2 is YYREEE in the germline V gene (reference sequence). With 3 bases clipped from V and 0 bases from J, the junction kept 6 bases outside the gene matches. The CDR3 length is 17 residues. CDR3 bases: TGTGCCAGCAGCTCGCCGAGGACAGGGGGCTCCTACAATGAGCAGTTCTTC. Its protein product is CASSSPRTGGSYNEQFF.

The V gene is TRBV1, the J gene TRBJ2-5; TRBD2 is taken as the D call from the table, unchecked against the DNA. TRBV1 is assigned pseudogene status. The CDR3 sequence is 15 residues long. CDR3 amino acids: CTSSGGLALEETQYF. For the CDR3, the DNA is TGCACCAGCAGCGGGGGACTAGCGTTAGAAGAGACCCAGTACTTC.

The chain joins TRBV6-5 to TRBJ2-3, with D maybe TRBD1 (5 bases). Between the trimmed V and J ends, which lost 2 bases and 3 bases, there was a span of 15 bases. This CDR3 has 16 residues. CDR1 and CDR2 from the germline V gene are MNHEY and SVGAGI. The CDR3 region has the DNA TGTGCCAGCAGTTACGACGGAGCCCCAGGGACAGATACGCAGTATTTT. Protein sequence: CASSYDGAPGTDTQYF.

The CDR3: CASSPREGRRNEQFF. The CDR3 DNA sequence: TGTGCCAGCAGCCCCCGAGAGGGAAGGAGAAATGAGCAGTTCTTC. V usage is TRBV7-2 and J usage is TRBJ2-1; D is perhaps TRBD2 (5 bases). Germline CDR1 and CDR2: SGHTA and FQGNSA. This CDR3 contains 15 residues. Trimming left V 5 bases short and J 7 bases short, with 18 bases between.

The V call is TRBV6-1, the J call TRBJ2-2; 8 nucleotides align to TRBD1. The CDR3 sequence is 16 residues long. The germline V gene has CDR1 MNHNS and CDR2 SASEGT. V dropped 1 base and J dropped 6; count of bases not matched to a gene: 7. As DNA, the CDR3 is TGTGCCAGCAGTGAAGACGGGACAGGTAGACCCGGGGAGCTGTTTTTT. It codes for CASSEDGTGRPGELFF.

The rearrangement links TRBV5-6 to TRBJ2-2; possible D gene TRBD1, 7 bases. From germline, CDR1 is SGHDT and CDR2 YYEEEE. V was cut by 4 bases and J by 6 bases, with 19 bases left in between. This CDR3 contains 16 residues. CDR3 amino acids: CASSVNRGGRAGELFF. CDR3 nucleotide sequence: TGTGCCAGCAGCGTAAACAGGGGAGGTAGAGCCGGGGAGCTGTTTTTT.

Turning to this clone: Compared with germline, one end of the junction differs, possibly owing to a read error. This chain links TRBV3-1 (or the pseudogene TRBV3-2) with TRBJ2-5; 9 bases are a match to TRBD2. The CDR3 totals 16 residues. The germline V gene has CDR1 LGHDT and CDR2 YNNKEL (reference sequence). The CDR3 nucleotides read TGTGCCAGCAGCCAATTAGGGCTAGCGGGGACAGAGTCCCAGTACTTC. Protein sequence: CASSQLGLAGTESQYF.

This clone has more than one count but fewer than ten. This rearrangement joins TRBV2 to TRBJ2-3; D is perhaps TRBD2 (6 bases). The CDR3 totals 14 residues. Germline V CDR1 and CDR2: SNHLY, FYNNEI. V was trimmed by 4 bases and J by 5 bases, leaving 13 bases between them. The CDR3 loop is CASSVGGAGDTQYF. The CDR3 region has the DNA TGTGCCAGCAGTGTGGGGGGAGCGGGAGATACGCAGTATTTT.

The chain employs TRBV20-1 and TRBJ1-1; D call uncertain. The CDR3 spans 11 residues. CDR1 and CDR2 (germline): DFQATT, SNEGSKA (reference sequence). Trimming stripped 2 bases from V and 11 bases from J, with 12 bases between. The CDR3 region has the DNA TGCAGTGCTAGAAGCTCCTCTTCGGCTTTCTTT. Residues: CSARSSSSAFF.

V is TRBV30 and J is TRBJ1-6; weak D call: TRBD1 (5 bases). Germline values: CDR1 GTSNPN, CDR2 SVGIG (reference sequence). The CDR3 is 14 residues long. Trimming cost V 1 base and J 8 bases, with 12 bases left between them. The CDR3: CAWSGGGGYSPLHF. The CDR3 DNA reads TGTGCCTGGAGTGGGGGGGGAGGGTATTCACCCCTCCACTTT.

The rearrangement joins TRBV9 to TRBJ2-3; perhaps TRBD2 as D (6 bases). Trimming pared 3 bases from V and 1 base from J, leaving 12 bases between. The germline V gene encodes CDR1 SGDLS and CDR2 YYNGEE. The CDR3 has 15 residues. The DNA of the CDR3 is TGTGCCAGCAGCGACAGTAGCGGACGCACAGATACGCAGTATTTT. This gives the protein CASSDSSGRTDTQYF.